This TCR beta chain comes out of a study of cytomegalovirus exposure and HLA in healthy donors. Findings and limits, study-wide: CMV antigen specificity of a few CMV-associated chains was confirmed in vitro. The listing of some 170 TCR beta chains classed them as cytomegalovirus-associated. A later analysis found first-cohort TCR clusters tended to co-occur in the 90 to 150 validation repertoires.

The V end lost 0 bases, the J end lost 4 bases, and 11 bases lay between the germline ends. The CDR3 extends over 14 amino acids. CDR1 and CDR2 from the germline V gene are SGHRS and YFSETQ. Assay used: immunoSEQ multiplex PCR; TCRdb lists only in-frame clones, some missing. Of 150,000 to 180,000 clones listed, 86% are singletons. In regard to this clone: Its antigen is undetermined.

Specimen: PBMCs. The origin of this receptor is a human donor in good health. The chain has TRBV5-1 and TRBJ2-7, with D perhaps matching TRBD2 (6 bases). CDR3 region: CASSLGGTEYEQYF. CDR3 nucleotide sequence: TGCGCCAGCAGCTTGGGTGGGACTGAGTACGAGCAGTACTTC.